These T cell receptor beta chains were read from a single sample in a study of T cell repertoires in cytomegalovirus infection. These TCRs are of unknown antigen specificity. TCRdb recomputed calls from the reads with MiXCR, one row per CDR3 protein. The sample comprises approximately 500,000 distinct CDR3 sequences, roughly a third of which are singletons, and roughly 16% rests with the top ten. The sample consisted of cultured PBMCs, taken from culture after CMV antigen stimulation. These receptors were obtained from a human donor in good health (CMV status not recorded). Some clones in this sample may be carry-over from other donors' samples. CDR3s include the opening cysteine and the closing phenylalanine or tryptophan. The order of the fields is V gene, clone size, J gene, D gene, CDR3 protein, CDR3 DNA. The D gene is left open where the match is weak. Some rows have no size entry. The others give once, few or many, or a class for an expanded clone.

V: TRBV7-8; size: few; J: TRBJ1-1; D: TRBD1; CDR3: CASSRGQGDTEAFF; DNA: TGTGCCAGCAGCAGGGGACAGGGGGACACTGAAGCTTTCTTT
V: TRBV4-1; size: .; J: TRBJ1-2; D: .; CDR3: CASSQEIGTIYGYTF; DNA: TGCGCCAGCAGCCAAGAAATAGGGACGATATATGGCTACACCTTC
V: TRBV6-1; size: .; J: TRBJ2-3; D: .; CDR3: CASLSGTSQGDTQYF; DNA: TGTGCCAGCCTATCCGGGACGAGTCAGGGAGATACGCAGTATTTT
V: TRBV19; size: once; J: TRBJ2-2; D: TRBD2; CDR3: CATTPWLAGATGELFF; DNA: TGTGCCACCACGCCCTGGCTAGCGGGGGCCACCGGGGAGCTGTTTTTT
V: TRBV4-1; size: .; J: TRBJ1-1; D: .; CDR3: CAAKGNTEAFF; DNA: TGCGCCGCCAAGGGAAACACTGAAGCTTTCTTT
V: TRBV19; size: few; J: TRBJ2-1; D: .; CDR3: CASNRASSYNEQFF; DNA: TGTGCCAGTAACCGAGCTTCCTCCTACAATGAGCAGTTCTTC
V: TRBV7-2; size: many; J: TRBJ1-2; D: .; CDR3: CASSFLDYGYTF; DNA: TGTGCCAGCAGCTTTTTGGACTATGGCTACACCTTC
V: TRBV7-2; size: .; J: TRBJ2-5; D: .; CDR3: CASSSRGVGQETQYF; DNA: TGTGCCAGCAGCTCCCGGGGCGTAGGCCAAGAGACCCAGTACTTC
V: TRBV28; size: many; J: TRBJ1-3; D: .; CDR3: CASSVQGNRNTIYF; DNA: TGTGCCAGCAGTGTACAGGGTAACAGAAACACCATATATTTT
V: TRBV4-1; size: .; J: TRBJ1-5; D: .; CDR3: CASSQDGSSNQPQHF; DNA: TGCGCCAGCAGCCAAGACGGTAGTAGCAATCAGCCCCAGCATTTT
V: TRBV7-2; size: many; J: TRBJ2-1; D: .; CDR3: CASSLEFRGRGQFF; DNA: TGTGCCAGCAGCTTAGAGTTTAGGGGCCGGGGGCAGTTCTTC
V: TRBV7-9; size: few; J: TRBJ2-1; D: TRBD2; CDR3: CASSPGTSGSIDEQFF; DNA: TGTGCCAGCAGCCCAGGGACTAGCGGGAGTATTGATGAGCAGTTCTTC
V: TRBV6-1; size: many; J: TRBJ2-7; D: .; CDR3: CASRGAEQYF; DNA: TGTGCCAGCAGAGGGGCCGAGCAGTACTTC
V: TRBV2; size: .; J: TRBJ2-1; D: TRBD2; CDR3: CASSDTAGGPPGTEQFF; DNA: TGTGCCAGCAGTGATACGGCGGGAGGGCCCCCTGGGACGGAGCAGTTCTTC
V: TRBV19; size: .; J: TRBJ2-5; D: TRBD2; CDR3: CASRALAGAVGETQYF; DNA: TGTGCCAGTAGGGCCCTTGCGGGAGCGGTTGGAGAGACCCAGTACTTC
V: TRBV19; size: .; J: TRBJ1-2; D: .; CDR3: CASSGGGSWRNYGYTF; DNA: TGTGCCAGTAGTGGGGGGGGTTCGTGGAGAAACTATGGCTACACCTTC
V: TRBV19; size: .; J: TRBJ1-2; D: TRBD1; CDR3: CASSTAPDRVIGGYTF; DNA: TGTGCCAGTAGTACCGCCCCGGACAGGGTAATCGGTGGCTACACCTTC
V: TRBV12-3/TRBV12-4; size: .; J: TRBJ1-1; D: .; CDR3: CASSFMGVMNTEAFF; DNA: TGTGCCAGCAGTTTTATGGGGGTCATGAACACTGAAGCTTTCTTT
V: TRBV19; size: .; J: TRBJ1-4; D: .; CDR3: CASSMTSTNEKLFF; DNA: TGTGCCAGTAGTATGACTTCAACTAATGAAAAACTGTTTTTT
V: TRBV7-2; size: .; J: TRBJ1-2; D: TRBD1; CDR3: CASSSGTGDYGYTF; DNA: TGTGCCAGCAGCTCCGGGACAGGGGACTATGGCTACACCTTC
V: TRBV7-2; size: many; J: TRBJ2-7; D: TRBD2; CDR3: CASSLRPSGRSNYEQYF; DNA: TGTGCCAGCAGCTTGCGGCCTAGCGGGAGGTCCAACTACGAGCAGTACTTC
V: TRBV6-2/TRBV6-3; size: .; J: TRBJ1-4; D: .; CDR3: CASSYGDRDLEEKLFF; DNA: TGTGCCAGCAGTTACGGTGACCGGGATCTGGAGGAAAAACTGTTTTTT
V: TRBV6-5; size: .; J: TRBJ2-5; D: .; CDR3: CASSYVGVGETQYF; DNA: TGTGCCAGCAGTTACGTGGGAGTGGGGGAGACCCAGTACTTC
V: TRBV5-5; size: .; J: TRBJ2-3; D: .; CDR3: CASSSHAVSTDTQYF; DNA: TGTGCCAGCAGCTCCCACGCAGTTAGCACAGATACGCAGTATTTT
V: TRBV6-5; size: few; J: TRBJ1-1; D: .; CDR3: CASSYSTEMNTEAFF; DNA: TGTGCCAGCAGTTACTCGACGGAGATGAACACTGAAGCTTTCTTT
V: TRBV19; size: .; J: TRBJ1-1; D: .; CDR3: CASIKGNTEAFF; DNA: TGTGCCAGTATTAAGGGGAACACTGAAGCTTTCTTT
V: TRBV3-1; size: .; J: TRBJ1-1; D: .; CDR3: CASSQGRVLNTEAFF; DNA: TGTGCCAGCAGCCAAGGTCGGGTGCTAAACACTGAAGCTTTCTTT
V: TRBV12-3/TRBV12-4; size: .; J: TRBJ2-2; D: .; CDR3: CASRTPAGELFF; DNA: TGTGCCAGCAGGACTCCAGCCGGGGAGCTGTTTTTT
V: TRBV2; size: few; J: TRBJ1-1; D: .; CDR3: CASRIGTQAFF; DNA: TGTGCCAGCAGGATAGGGACACAAGCTTTCTTT
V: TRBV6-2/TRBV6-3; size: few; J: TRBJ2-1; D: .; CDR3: CASSYSAGNLNEQFF; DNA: TGTGCCAGCAGTTACTCGGCGGGAAATCTCAATGAGCAGTTCTTC
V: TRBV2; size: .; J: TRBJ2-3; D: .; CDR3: CASSEMDTQYF; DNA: TGTGCCAGCAGTGAGATGGATACGCAGTATTTT
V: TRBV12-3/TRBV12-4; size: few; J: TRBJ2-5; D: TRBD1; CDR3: CASSLFQGQQETQYF; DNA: TGTGCCAGCAGTTTGTTCCAGGGACAGCAAGAGACCCAGTACTTC
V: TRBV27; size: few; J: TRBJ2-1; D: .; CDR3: CASSLSTEPQIYNEQFF; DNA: TGTGCCAGCAGTTTATCGACGGAACCTCAAATCTACAATGAGCAGTTCTTC
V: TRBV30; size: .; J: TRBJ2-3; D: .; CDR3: CAWLRPSTDTQYF; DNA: TGTGCCTGGCTTCGTCCTAGCACAGATACGCAGTATTTT
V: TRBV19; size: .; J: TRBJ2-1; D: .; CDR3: CASSIETGNEQFF; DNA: TGTGCCAGTAGTATAGAGACAGGCAATGAGCAGTTCTTC
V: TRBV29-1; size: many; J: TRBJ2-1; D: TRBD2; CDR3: CSVIRGTGGVNEQFF; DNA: TGCAGCGTTATAAGGGGGACGGGAGGGGTGAATGAGCAGTTCTTC
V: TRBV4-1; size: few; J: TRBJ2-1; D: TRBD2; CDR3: CASSQVAISGLARRDEQFF; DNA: TGCGCCAGCAGCCAAGTAGCTATATCGGGACTAGCGAGGAGGGATGAGCAGTTCTTC
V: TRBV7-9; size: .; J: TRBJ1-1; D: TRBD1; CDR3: CASSLLGQGETEAFF; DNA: TGTGCCAGCAGCTTATTGGGACAGGGGGAAACTGAAGCTTTCTTT
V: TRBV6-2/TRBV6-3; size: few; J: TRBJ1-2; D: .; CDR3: CASSYSGRYYGYTF; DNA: TGTGCCAGCAGTTACTCGGGACGGTACTATGGCTACACCTTC
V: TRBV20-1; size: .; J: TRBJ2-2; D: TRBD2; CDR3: CSASRWAREATTGELFF; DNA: TGCAGTGCTAGTCGGTGGGCGCGGGAGGCCACCACCGGGGAGCTGTTTTTT
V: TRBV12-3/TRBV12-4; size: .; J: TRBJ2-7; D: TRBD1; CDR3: CASSRERQGAYEQYF; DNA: TGTGCCAGCAGTCGGGAACGACAGGGGGCCTACGAGCAGTACTTC
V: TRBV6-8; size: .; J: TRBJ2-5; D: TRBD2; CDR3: CASSTTSGRRWKTQYF; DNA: TGTGCCAGCAGTACGACTAGCGGGAGAAGGTGGAAGACCCAGTACTTC
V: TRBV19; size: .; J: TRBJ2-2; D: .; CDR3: CASSSDRVAGELFF; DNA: TGTGCCAGTAGTTCTGACAGAGTGGCCGGGGAGCTGTTTTTT
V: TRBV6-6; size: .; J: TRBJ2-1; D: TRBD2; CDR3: CASSFDSGSSYNEQFF; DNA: TGTGCCAGCAGTTTTGATAGCGGGAGCTCCTACAATGAGCAGTTCTTC
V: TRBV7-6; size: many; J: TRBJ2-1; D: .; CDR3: CASSSKQGSPPGHAYNEQFF; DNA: TGTGCCAGCAGTTCCAAACAAGGGTCCCCACCGGGACACGCCTACAATGAGCAGTTCTTC
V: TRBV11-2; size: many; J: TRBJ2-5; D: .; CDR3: CASSSPRVRRDQYF; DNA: TGTGCCAGCAGCTCCCCGAGGGTACGACGGGACCAGTACTTC
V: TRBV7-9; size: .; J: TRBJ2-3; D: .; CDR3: CASSRTTQDTQYF; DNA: TGTGCCAGCAGCCGGACTACCCAAGATACGCAGTATTTT
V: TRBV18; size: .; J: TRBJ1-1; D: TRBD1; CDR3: CASSPPGQANTEAFF; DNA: TGTGCCAGCTCCCCTCCCGGACAGGCGAACACTGAAGCTTTCTTT
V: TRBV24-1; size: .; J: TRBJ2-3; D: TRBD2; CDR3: CATSGTSGSTDTQYF; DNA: TGTGCCACCAGTGGGACTAGCGGGAGCACAGATACGCAGTATTTT
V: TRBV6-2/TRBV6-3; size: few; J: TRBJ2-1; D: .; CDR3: CASSYSRGEQFF; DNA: TGTGCCAGCAGTTACTCCAGGGGTGAGCAGTTCTTC
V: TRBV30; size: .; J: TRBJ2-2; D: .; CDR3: CAWNGPSTGELFF; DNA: TGTGCCTGGAATGGCCCTAGCACCGGGGAGCTGTTTTTT
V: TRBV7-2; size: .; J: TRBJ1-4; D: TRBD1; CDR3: CASSLAAFGDSTEKLFF; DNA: TGTGCCAGCAGCTTAGCCGCCTTCGGGGACAGCACCGAAAAACTGTTTTTT